The 3 T cell receptor beta chains presented below share a single source sample, sequenced in a study of shared clonotypes between healthy human individuals (dated by TCRdb to the early 2020s). To prepare the library, the immunoSEQ multiplex PCR assay was applied. Entries here come from immuneACCESS through TCRdb and include only in-frame sequences with V and J called. Some clones fail to appear in such tables; in the studies checked, an unresolved V gene covers under half of the shortfall, and the cause of the remainder is unknown. Here the sample has roughly 850,000 clones; about 96% occur a single time. 0.2% to 0.25% of the sample comes from the top ten. For the CD8 naive samples, CD45RO-negative cells were positively selected for CCR7, yielding a CD45RA+CCR7+ population from which TemRA cells were excluded. Sequencing was performed on naive CD8+ T cells sorted from blood. Explained via the paper, the cell subset or site label denotes: CD45RA+CCR7+. The receptors were gathered from a man younger than 40 in good health.

The V and J genes are TRBV5-6 and TRBJ2-7, with D maybe TRBD1 (6 bases). V gave up 2 bases and J gave up 5 bases, with 14 bases separating them. CDR3 length equals 14 residues. Germline loops: CDR1 SGHDT, CDR2 YYEEEE. CDR3: CASSFTGQSHEQYF. CDR3 DNA: TGTGCCAGCAGCTTCACAGGGCAAAGTCACGAGCAGTACTTC.

The chain couples TRBV11-3 to TRBJ2-3, with 8 positions matching TRBD2. From germline, CDR1 is SGHNT and CDR2 YENEEA. The CDR3 is made up of 19 amino acids. J gave up 3 bases and V 1 base, and 15 bases lay outside the gene matches. This CDR3 reads CASSLGGPASGPVTDTQYF. CDR3 DNA: TGTGCCAGCAGCTTAGGGGGCCCGGCTAGCGGGCCAGTGACAGATACGCAGTATTTT.

The rearrangement uses TRBV4-1 and TRBJ1-4; 7 positions match TRBD1. Trimming removed 5 bases from V and 4 bases from J; junction bases left unmatched: 13. CDR3 size: 17 residues. CDR1 MGHRA and CDR2 YSYEKL come from the germline V gene. The CDR3 loop reads CASSEEGTALSNEKLFF. As DNA, the CDR3 is TGCGCCAGCAGCGAGGAAGGGACAGCACTTAGTAATGAAAAACTGTTTTTT.